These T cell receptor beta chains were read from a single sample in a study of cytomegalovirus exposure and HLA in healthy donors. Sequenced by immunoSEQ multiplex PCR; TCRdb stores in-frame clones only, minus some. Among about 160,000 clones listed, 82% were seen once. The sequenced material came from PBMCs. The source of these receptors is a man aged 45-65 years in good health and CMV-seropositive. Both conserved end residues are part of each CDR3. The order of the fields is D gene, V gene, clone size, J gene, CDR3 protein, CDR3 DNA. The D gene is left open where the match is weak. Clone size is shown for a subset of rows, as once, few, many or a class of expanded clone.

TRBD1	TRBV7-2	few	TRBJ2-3	CASSLRDRQGTQYF	TGTGCCAGCAGCTTACGAGACAGACAGGGTACGCAGTATTTT
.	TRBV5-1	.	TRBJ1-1	CASSLGVGLQGETEAFF	TGCGCCAGCAGCTTGGGTGTGGGGCTACAGGGTGAGACTGAAGCTTTCTTT
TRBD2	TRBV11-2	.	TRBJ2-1	CASSSLAGNLNEQFF	TGTGCCAGCAGCTCACTAGCGGGAAATCTCAATGAGCAGTTCTTC
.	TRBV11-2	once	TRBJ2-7	CASSLEKSGQYF	TGTGCCAGCAGCTTAGAAAAGTCGGGGCAGTACTTC
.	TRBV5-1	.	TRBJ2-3	CASSLKLTDTQYF	TGCGCCAGCAGCCTAAAATTGACAGATACGCAGTATTTT
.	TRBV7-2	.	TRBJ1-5	CASSLVTGGRPQHF	TGTGCCAGCAGCTTAGTGACGGGGGGACGGCCCCAGCATTTT
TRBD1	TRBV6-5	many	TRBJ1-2	CASSGTGGYGYTF	TGTGCCAGCAGTGGGACAGGGGGCTATGGCTACACCTTC
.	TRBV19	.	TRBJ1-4	CASSLTSGVGNEKLFF	TGTGCCAGTAGTCTAACCTCAGGGGTCGGTAATGAAAAACTGTTTTTT
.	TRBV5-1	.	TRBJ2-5	CASSPDWGGQETQYF	TGCGCCAGCAGCCCCGACTGGGGCGGCCAAGAGACCCAGTACTTC
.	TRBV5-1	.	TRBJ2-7	CASSLEPFSSYEQYF	TGCGCCAGCAGCTTGGAACCATTTAGCTCCTACGAGCAGTACTTC
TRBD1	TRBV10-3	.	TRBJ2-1	CAISSGTVMYNEQFF	TGTGCCATCAGTTCCGGGACAGTGATGTACAATGAGCAGTTCTTC
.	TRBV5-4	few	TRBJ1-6	CASSLASDSPELTLHF	TGTGCCAGCAGCTTGGCCTCGGACAGCCCAGAGTTGACCCTCCACTTT
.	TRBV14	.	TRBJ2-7	CASSSRDFTYEQYF	TGTGCCAGCAGCTCCCGGGACTTTACCTACGAGCAGTACTTC
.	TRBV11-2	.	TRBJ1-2	CASSLSPGTPGGYTF	TGTGCCAGCAGCTTAAGCCCGGGCACTCCGGGAGGCTACACCTTC
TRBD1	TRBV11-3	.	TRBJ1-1	CASSRGTGRKGGLTEAFF	TGTGCCAGCAGCAGAGGGACAGGGCGAAAGGGAGGACTCACTGAAGCTTTCTTT